The 3 T cell receptor beta chains reported below all come from one sample, sequenced in a study of blood T cell repertoires in COVID-19. Profiling relied on immunoSEQ multiplex PCR, and the TCRdb table lists in-frame clones only, not all of them. The sample shows 220,000 or so clones, approximately 91% of them seen only once. The sequenced sample was peripheral blood. These receptors all come from a man aged 60 to 75 who had recovered from COVID-19.

This sequence joins TRBV27 and TRBJ1-1; 7 nucleotides line up with TRBD1. Germline-derived CDR1 and CDR2 are MNHEY and SMNVEV (reference sequence). This CDR3 has 13 residues. V lost 7 bases and J lost 5; bases outside the gene matches: 7. Written as DNA, the CDR3 is TGTGCCAGCACCACAGGGGTTGAGACTGAAGCTTTCTTT. Amino acid sequence: CASTTGVETEAFF.

The gene calls are TRBV19 and TRBJ1-5; no clear D. CDR1 is LNHDA, CDR2 SQIVND, per germline (reference sequence). The CDR3 consists of 15 residues. V was clipped by 7 bases and J by 0 bases, with 13 bases between them. The CDR3 DNA reads TGTGCCAGTAATCCTCGGAGTTTTAGCAATCAGCCCCAGCATTTT. This gives the protein CASNPRSFSNQPQHF.

This chain links TRBV5-5 with TRBJ1-2; unclear D gene. CDR1 and CDR2 from the germline V gene are SGHKS and YYEKEE (reference sequence). V was shortened by 2 bases and J by 0 bases, with 8 bases between the two germline ends. The CDR3 is 14 amino acids. CDR3 residues: CASSLGGSNYGYTF. The CDR3 nucleotides read TGTGCCAGCAGCTTAGGAGGGTCTAACTATGGCTACACCTTC. The full variable domain, completed using reference TRBV5-5 and TRBJ1-2, is DAGVTQSPTHLIKTRGQQVTLRCSPISGHKSVSWYQQVLGQGPQFIFQYYEKEERGRGNFPDRFSARQFPNYSSELNVNALLLGDSALYLCASSLGGSNYGYTFGSGTRLTVV.